The clone carrying this T cell receptor (beta chain) was detected only a few times. The data stem from a study of blood T cell repertoires in COVID-19. Study-level background: The analysed material was cDNA or gDNA that came from T cells, B-cell-depleted T cells, or PBMCs.

Clones were read by immunoSEQ multiplex PCR, and TCRdb kept only the in-frame ones, dropping some. The profile shows some 120,000 clones, around nine tenths of them singletons. CDR3 length: 15 residues. V lost 0 bases, J lost 0 bases, and 6 bases lay in between. Germline loops: CDR1 SGDLS, CDR2 YYNGEE. This chain links TRBV9 with TRBJ1-4; D unresolved. The sample consisted of peripheral blood. The receptor comes from a woman over 75 with acute or convalescent COVID-19. The CDR3 DNA sequence: TGTGCCAGCAGCGTAGGGGCAGCAACTAATGAAAAACTGTTTTTT. Translated, it gives CASSVGAATNEKLFF.